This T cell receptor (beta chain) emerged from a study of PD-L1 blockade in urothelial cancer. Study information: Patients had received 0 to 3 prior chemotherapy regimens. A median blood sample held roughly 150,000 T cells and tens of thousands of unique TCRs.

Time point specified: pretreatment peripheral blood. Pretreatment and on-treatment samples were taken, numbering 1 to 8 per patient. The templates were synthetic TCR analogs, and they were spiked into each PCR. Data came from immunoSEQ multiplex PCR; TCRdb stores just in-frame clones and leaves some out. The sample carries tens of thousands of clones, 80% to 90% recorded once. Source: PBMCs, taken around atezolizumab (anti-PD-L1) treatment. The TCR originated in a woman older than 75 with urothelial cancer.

The CDR3 nucleotides read TGTGCCAGCAGTGAAGCCGTAGCGTCAGAAGAGACCCAGTACTTC. It encodes CASSEAVASEETQYF. This sequence joins TRBV6-1 and TRBJ2-5; possible D gene TRBD2, 5 bases. Trimming took off 0 bases at V and 3 bases at J, with 11 bases between the two ends. Germline V gene data show CDR1 as MNHNS and CDR2 as SASEGT. The CDR3 loop spans 15 amino acids.